This T cell receptor (beta chain) appears in the sequencing data of a study of blood T cell repertoires in COVID-19. Study information: Sources were T cells, B-cell-depleted T cells, or PBMCs; the material itself was cDNA or gDNA.

Authors' processing steps: For nucleated cells, counts were estimated from reference gene primer amplification. Some clones are missing from TCRdb's copy, which holds only in-frame ones; the method was immunoSEQ multiplex PCR. V and J calls and clone size follow that table, whereas D and trimming were derived from the DNA. Counted here are roughly 520,000 clones, 85% to 90% occurring once; the ten biggest clones make up 1.8%. The germline CDR1 and CDR2 sequences are MNHNS and SASEGT. The V gene lost 4 bases and the J gene lost 0 bases, with 10 bases spanning the gap. There are 16 residues in the CDR3. The count of this clone is one. Participants were aged roughly 18 to 95 years, lived in under 25 US areas, and enrolled virtually.

The sample consisted of PBMCs or T cells enriched from blood (not recorded which). This clonotype was obtained from a woman aged 35 to 49 who had recovered from COVID-19. The rearrangement joins TRBV6-1 to TRBJ1-6; no clear D. The CDR3 sequence is CASSASLSSYNSPLHF. The DNA of the CDR3 is TGTGCCAGCAGTGCCTCATTGAGCTCCTATAATTCACCCCTCCACTTT.